Listed here is a single TCR beta chain. Antigen: not known. Sample-barcoded 5' priming and a J-beta primer mix drove a second PCR of about 6 to 12 cycles. Tagging of each cDNA molecule was performed by a template-switch adaptor with 12 random nucleotides. TCRdb reprocessed the 5' RACE reads via MiXCR and lists one record per CDR3 protein. The sample comprises about 620,000 distinct CDR3 sequences, about 50% of which are singletons, and about 13% rests with the top ten. The source of the sample is a study of blood T cells in healthy people across ages. Germline CDR1 reads SGDLS; CDR2 reads YYNGEE. The CDR3 extends over 16 amino acids. Regarding the study as a whole: Older age went with lower TCR beta diversity per million T cells, in a roughly linear way. Long-lived donors exceeded aged donors in naive CD4+ cells and diversity.

The chain carries TRBV9 and TRBJ2-1; D not resolved. The J call is uncertain, as TRBJ2-7 better fits the DNA end. The material sequenced was blood. The receptor's source is a woman older than 75 in good health. The DNA for the CDR3 is TGTGCCAGCAGCGTAGAGGGCAGCCTATCCTACAATGAGCAGTACTTC. Encoded protein: CASSVEGSLSYNEQYF.